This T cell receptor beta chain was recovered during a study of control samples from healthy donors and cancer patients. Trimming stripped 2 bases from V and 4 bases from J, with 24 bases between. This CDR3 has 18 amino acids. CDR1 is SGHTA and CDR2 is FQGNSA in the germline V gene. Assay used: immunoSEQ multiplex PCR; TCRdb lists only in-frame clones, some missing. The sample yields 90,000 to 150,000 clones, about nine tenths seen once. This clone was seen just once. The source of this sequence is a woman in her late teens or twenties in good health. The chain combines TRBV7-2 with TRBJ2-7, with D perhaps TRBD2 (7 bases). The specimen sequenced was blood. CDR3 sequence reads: CASSLRGGELHTPYEQYF. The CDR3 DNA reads TGTGCCAGCAGCTTAAGGGGGGGAGAACTACACACGCCTTACGAGCAGTACTTC.